The 29 T cell receptor beta chains reported below all come from one sample, sequenced in a study of shared clonotypes between healthy human individuals. CD45RO-negative, CCR7-positively selected cells formed the naive CD8 fraction, excluding terminally differentiated effector memory CD45RA+ cells. Assay used: immunoSEQ multiplex PCR; TCRdb lists only in-frame clones, some missing. The sample has about 580,000 clones, 98% seen once. Sequencing was carried out using naive CD8+ T cells sorted from blood. These receptors were obtained from a man aged 30 to 45 in good health.

The CDR3 region is CATRFRGGSNQPQHF. The CDR3 nucleotides read TGTGCCACCAGGTTTAGAGGGGGCAGCAATCAGCCCCAGCATTTT. The V and J genes are TRBV15 and TRBJ1-5; 7 bases agree with TRBD1. Germline trimming cut 6 bases from V and 1 base from J; bases unmatched to any gene: 6. The CDR3 is 15 amino acids. CDR1 is LNHNV and CDR2 is YYDKDF in the germline V gene (reference sequence).

The gene calls are TRBV7-6 and TRBJ1-4; TRBD1 matches 8 bases. Unmatched junction bases numbered 4, after V lost 5 bases and J lost 8 bases. This CDR3 has 13 amino acids. Germline CDR1 and CDR2: SGHVS and FNYEAQ. The CDR3 spells CASSRDRWEKLFF. The CDR3 nucleotides read TGTGCCAGCAGCCGGGACAGGTGGGAAAAACTGTTTTTT.

CDR3 DNA sequence: TGTGCCAGCAGTTCGACAGTGAATGAGCAGTTCTTC. Its translation: CASSSTVNEQFF. The V and J genes are TRBV28 and TRBJ2-1, with D perhaps matching TRBD1 (5 bases). Trimming left V 4 bases short and J 7 bases short, with 8 bases between. CDR1 is MDHEN, CDR2 SYDVKM, per germline. This CDR3 region has 12 residues.

The V and J genes are TRBV29-1 and TRBJ2-1; no clear D gene. V lost 0 bases and J lost 7, with 7 bases in between. Germline assignment: CDR1 SQVTM and CDR2 ANQGSEA. This CDR3 has 12 residues. This CDR3 reads CSVEDVANEQFF. CDR3 nucleotides: TGCAGCGTTGAAGATGTCGCTAATGAGCAGTTCTTC.

V is TRBV12-5 and J is TRBJ1-2; TRBD1 matches 7 bases. CDR1 is LGHNT and CDR2 is FRNRAP in the germline V gene. This CDR3 comprises 13 residues. The V segment lost 9 bases and the J segment 6 bases; nucleotides outside the gene matches: 10. The CDR3, as DNA: TGTGCTAGCCGGAAGGGAGGGGGCAATGGCTACACCTTC. This codes for CASRKGGGNGYTF.

This clone was seen once. This chain connects TRBV6-5 to TRBJ2-3; possibly TRBD1 for D (6 bases). This CDR3 region has 14 residues. V was trimmed by 4 bases and J by 4 bases, leaving 12 bases between them. The V gene's germline CDR1 is MNHEY and CDR2 SVGAGI. The CDR3 loop is CASSSPTGSDTQYF. The CDR3 nucleotides read TGTGCCAGCAGTTCCCCGACAGGCTCAGATACGCAGTATTTT.

This chain uses TRBV2 with TRBJ2-1, with D hard to call. The CDR3 has 12 residues. In germline, CDR1 is SNHLY, CDR2 FYNNEI. V gave up 11 bases and J gave up 0 bases, with 8 bases separating them. The CDR3 loop is CAYTSSYNEQFF. As DNA, the CDR3 is TGTGCCTACACGAGCTCCTACAATGAGCAGTTCTTC. The full variable domain, rest sourced from reference TRBV2 and TRBJ2-1, is EPEVTQTPSHQVTQMGQEVILRCVPISNHLYFYWYRQILGQKVEFLVSFYNNEISEKSEIFDDQFSVERPDGSNFTLKIRSTKLEDSAMYFCAYTSSYNEQFFGPGTRLTVL.

The rearrangement uses TRBV25-1 and TRBJ2-1, with 8 bases that match TRBD1. J was trimmed by 6 bases and V by 2 bases; bases with no gene match: 3. Germline CDR1 is MGHDK and CDR2 is SYGVNS. The CDR3 is made up of 14 amino acids. The CDR3 loop reads CASSETGGFNEQFF. The CDR3 DNA is TGTGCCAGCAGTGAAACAGGGGGATTCAATGAGCAGTTCTTC.

The rearrangement uses TRBV7-9 and TRBJ1-4, with D possibly being TRBD1 (6 bases). The V and J ends lost 2 bases and 0 bases respectively, with 13 bases between them. The CDR3 is 17 residues long. Germline V CDR1 and CDR2: SEHNR, FQNEAQ (reference sequence). CDR3 bases: TGTGCCAGCAGCTTAATCGGGGGCAATGCAACTAATGAAAAACTGTTTTTT. Translation: CASSLIGGNATNEKLFF.

This chain connects TRBV11-2 to TRBJ2-5; no firm D call. The germline V gene has CDR1 SGHAT and CDR2 FQNNGV. V was clipped by 4 bases and J by 5 bases, with 11 bases between them. The CDR3 has 13 amino acids. DNA of the CDR3: TGTGCCAGCAGCTCAACCGGCAGGGAGACCCAGTACTTC. It yields the protein CASSSTGRETQYF.

The V and J genes are TRBV18 and TRBJ2-7, with D perhaps TRBD2 (6 bases). Trimming removed 2 bases at V and 2 bases at J, with 19 bases between. CDR1 KGHSH and CDR2 LQKENI come from the germline V gene. There are 17 residues in the CDR3. The CDR3 nucleotides are TGTGCCAGCTCACCAAGGGGTGGAGGGACGGAAACCTACGAGCAGTACTTC. Translating gives CASSPRGGGTETYEQYF.

The V gene is TRBV7-8, the J gene TRBJ2-5; 8 bases fit TRBD1. There are 14 residues in the CDR3. V was pared by 7 bases and J by 5 bases, with 9 bases of the junction left unmatched. The germline V gene has CDR1 SGHVS and CDR2 FQNEAQ. The CDR3 nucleotides are TGTGCCAGCATCCTGGACAGGGACGGCGAGACCCAGTACTTC. The encoded protein is CASILDRDGETQYF.

This clone was recorded only once. This chain uses TRBV2 with TRBJ2-1; 7 bases are a match to TRBD2. Trimming cost V 4 bases and J 5 bases; bases outside gene matches: 2. This CDR3 is built from 13 residues. Germline lookup yields CDR1 SNHLY and CDR2 FYNNEI. CDR3 sequence (DNA): TGTGCCAGCAGTGCTCTAGCGGACAATGAGCAGTTCTTC. Translating it yields CASSALADNEQFF.

The CDR3 DNA sequence: TGTGCCAGCAGTTTTGGGACTAGCGGGATTGGGGACCAAGAGACCCAGTACTTC. This codes for CASSFGTSGIGDQETQYF. The chain joins TRBV28 to TRBJ2-5, with TRBD2 matching over 13 bases. This CDR3 is 18 amino acids long. The V gene's germline CDR1 is MDHEN and CDR2 SYDVKM. Trimming at V came to 3 bases and at J to 0 bases, leaving 7 bases not matched to a gene.

The chain joins TRBV27 to TRBJ1-5, with D possibly matching TRBD1 (5 bases). V was cut by 2 bases and J by 6 bases, with 8 bases left in between. This CDR3 region has 13 residues. Germline-derived CDR1 and CDR2 are MNHEY and SMNVEV (reference sequence). The CDR3 DNA sequence: TGTGCCAGCAGTTTAATGGGGCCTCAGCCCCAGCATTTT. Its translation is CASSLMGPQPQHF.

This chain uses TRBV5-1 with TRBJ2-3; possible D gene TRBD1, 5 bases. This CDR3 contains 14 residues. Per the germline V gene, CDR1 is SGHRS and CDR2 is YFSETQ. With 4 bases removed from V and 0 bases from J, the gap between germline ends came to 9 bases. As DNA, the CDR3 is TGCGCCAGCAGCCATTCAGGGAGCACAGATACGCAGTATTTT. Translation: CASSHSGSTDTQYF. Combining the CDR3 with reference TRBV5-1 and TRBJ2-3 gives the whole variable domain KAGVTQTPRYLIKTRGQQVTLSCSPISGHRSVSWYQQTPGQGLQFLFEYFSETQRNKGNFPGRFSGRQFSNSRSEMNVSTLELGDSALYLCASSHSGSTDTQYFGPGTRLTVL.

This clone was found once. The chain combines TRBV7-8 with TRBJ2-5; D gene ambiguous. The CDR3 runs 15 residues. The germline V gene has CDR1 SGHVS and CDR2 FQNEAQ. The V and J ends lost 3 bases and 0 bases respectively, with 11 bases between them. The CDR3 here is CASSFSAVYQETQYF. CDR3 DNA sequence: TGTGCCAGCAGCTTTTCGGCAGTATACCAAGAGACCCAGTACTTC.

The chain couples TRBV7-6 to TRBJ1-1; 9 bases agree with TRBD1. The CDR3 has 14 residues. Germline lookup yields CDR1 SGHVS and CDR2 FNYEAQ. Losses at the gene ends were 5 bases for V and 1 base for J; bases not matched to a gene: 2. CDR3 nucleotides: TGTGCCAGCAGCGAGACAGGGGGGAACACTGAAGCTTTCTTT. This codes for CASSETGGNTEAFF.

This sequence joins TRBV4-1 and TRBJ2-5; 8 bases line up with TRBD1. The V and J ends lost 2 bases and 8 bases, in that order; junction bases with no gene match: 13. Germline V gene sequence: CDR1 MGHRA, CDR2 YSYEKL. The CDR3 is 16 residues long. The CDR3 spells CASSQRFGQGDDTQYF. The CDR3 coding sequence is TGCGCCAGCAGCCAACGGTTCGGACAGGGTGATGATACCCAGTACTTC.

Notes on this clone: Other DNA sequences within the sample encode an identical CDR3. The V gene is TRBV5-6, the J gene TRBJ2-3; TRBD2 might be the D (5 bases). The length of the CDR3 is 12 residues. V shed 0 bases and J shed 6 bases, with 5 bases lying between them. Germline V gene sequence: CDR1 SGHDT, CDR2 YYEEEE. CDR3 region: CASSLGGDTQYF. The CDR3 DNA reads TGTGCCAGCAGCTTGGGAGGGGATACGCAGTATTTT.

This clone was seen just once. This chain joins TRBV6-5 and TRBJ1-1; 8 bases are shared with TRBD1. Trimming removed 6 bases from V and 6 bases from J; junction bases left unmatched: 12. The germline gives CDR1 MNHEY, CDR2 SVGAGI. The CDR3 sequence is 15 residues long. The CDR3 DNA is TGTGCCAGCAGCCCGACAGGGGAGGGATACGCTGAAGCTTTCTTT. As protein: CASSPTGEGYAEAFF.

The chain employs TRBV6-5 and TRBJ2-7; 9 positions match TRBD1. Germline V gives CDR1 MNHEY, CDR2 SVGAGI. This CDR3 comprises 14 residues. V dropped 0 bases and J dropped 5; count of bases not matched to a gene: 2. The DNA of the CDR3 is TGTGCCAGCAGTTACTCGGGGACAGGGAACGAGCAGTACTTC. The encoded protein is CASSYSGTGNEQYF.

The chain links TRBV5-4 to TRBJ1-1; D not resolved. This CDR3 spans 14 amino acids. Trimming removed 1 base from V and 0 bases from J, with 7 bases in between. Germline CDR1 is SGHNT and CDR2 is YYREEE (reference sequence). CDR3 sequence: CASSLRNMNTEAFF. DNA of the CDR3: TGTGCCAGCAGCTTGCGGAATATGAACACTGAAGCTTTCTTT. Supplemented by reference TRBV5-4 and TRBJ1-1, the full variable domain reads ETGVTQSPTHLIKTRGQQVTLRCSSQSGHNTVSWYQQALGQGPQFIFQYYREEENGRGNFPPRFSGLQFPNYSSELNVNALELDDSALYLCASSLRNMNTEAFFGQGTRLTVV.

J is TRBJ2-7 and V is TRBV4-3, with TRBD2 matching 9 bases. Per germline, CDR1 LGHNA and CDR2 YSLEER. V dropped 1 base and J dropped 7; count of bases not matched to a gene: 17. CDR3 length equals 18 residues. In DNA, the CDR3 is TGCGCCAGCAGCCAAGTAATAGCGGGAGATCTATTACCTAATGAGCAGTACTTC. The encoded protein is CASSQVIAGDLLPNEQYF.

The chain carries TRBV4-3 and TRBJ1-5; D gene uncertain. This CDR3 spans 14 amino acids. From germline, CDR1 is LGHNA and CDR2 YSLEER. V was trimmed by 0 bases and J by 8 bases, leaving 11 bases between them. This chain's CDR3 is CASSQDRSPEPQHF. CDR3 sequence (DNA): TGCGCCAGCAGCCAAGATCGGTCGCCGGAGCCCCAGCATTTT.

This clone came up once. This chain joins TRBV11-2 and TRBJ2-1; perhaps TRBD2 as D (6 bases). Germline V gene sequence: CDR1 SGHAT, CDR2 FQNNGV. The CDR3 covers 14 residues. Trimming took off 1 base at V and 7 bases at J, with 11 bases between the two ends. The chain's CDR3 is CASSLVGGVNEQFF. The DNA for the CDR3 is TGTGCCAGCAGCTTAGTCGGAGGGGTAAATGAGCAGTTCTTC.

The table lists this clone with a count of one. The chain is built from TRBV5-1 and TRBJ2-5; D possibly corresponds to TRBD1 (5 bases). This CDR3 has 13 amino acids. From germline, CDR1 is SGHRS and CDR2 YFSETQ. V shed 4 bases and J shed 5 bases, with 12 bases lying between them. CDR3 bases: TGCGCCAGCAGCGACTGGGGCGAGGAGACCCAGTACTTC. Residues: CASSDWGEETQYF.

As concerns this clone: The same CDR3 also results from other DNA sequences found in this sample. The genes are TRBV5-6 and TRBJ2-7; D not resolved. The germline CDR1 and CDR2 sequences are SGHDT and YYEEEE. The CDR3 has 12 residues. V gave up 1 base and J gave up 1 base, with 3 bases separating them. In DNA form, the CDR3 reads TGTGCCAGCAGCTTGACGTCCTACGAGCAGTACTTC. It is translated as CASSLTSYEQYF.

Remarks on this clone: This specimen includes other DNA sequences encoding the same CDR3. The V call is TRBV6-5, the J call TRBJ1-1, with D maybe TRBD1 (5 bases). There are 14 residues in the CDR3. Per the germline V gene, CDR1 is MNHEY and CDR2 is SVGAGI. V dropped 2 bases and J dropped 8 bases, with 15 bases sitting between them. The CDR3 region has the DNA TGTGCCAGCAGTTACGGGGCGGGGGTGACAGAAGCTTTCTTT. Translating gives CASSYGAGVTEAFF.